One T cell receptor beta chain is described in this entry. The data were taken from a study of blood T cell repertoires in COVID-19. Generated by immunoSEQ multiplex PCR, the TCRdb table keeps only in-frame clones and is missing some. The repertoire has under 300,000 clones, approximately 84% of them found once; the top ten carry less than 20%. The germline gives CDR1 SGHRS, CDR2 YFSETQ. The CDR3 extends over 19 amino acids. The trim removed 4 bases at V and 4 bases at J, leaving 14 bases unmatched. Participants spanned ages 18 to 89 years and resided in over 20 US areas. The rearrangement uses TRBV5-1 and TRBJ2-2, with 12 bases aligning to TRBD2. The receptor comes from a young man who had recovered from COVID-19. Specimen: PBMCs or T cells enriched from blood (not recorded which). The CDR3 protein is CASSPGPASGGAGTGELFF. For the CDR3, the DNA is TGCGCCAGCAGCCCCGGCCCGGCTAGCGGGGGGGCCGGCACCGGGGAGCTGTTTTTT.